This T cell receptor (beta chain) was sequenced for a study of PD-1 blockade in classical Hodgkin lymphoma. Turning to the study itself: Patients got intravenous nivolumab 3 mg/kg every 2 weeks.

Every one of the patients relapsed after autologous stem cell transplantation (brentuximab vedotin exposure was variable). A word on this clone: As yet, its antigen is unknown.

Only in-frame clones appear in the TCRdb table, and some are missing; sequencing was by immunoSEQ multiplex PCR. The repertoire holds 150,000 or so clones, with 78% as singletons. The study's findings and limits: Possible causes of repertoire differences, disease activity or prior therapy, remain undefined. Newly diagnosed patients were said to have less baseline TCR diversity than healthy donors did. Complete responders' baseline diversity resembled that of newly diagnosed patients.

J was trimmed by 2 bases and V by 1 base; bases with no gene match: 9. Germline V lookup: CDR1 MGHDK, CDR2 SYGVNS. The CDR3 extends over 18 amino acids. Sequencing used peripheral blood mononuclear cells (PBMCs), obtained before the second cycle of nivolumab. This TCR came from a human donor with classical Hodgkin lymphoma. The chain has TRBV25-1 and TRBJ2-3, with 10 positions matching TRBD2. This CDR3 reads CASSEFQREGQTTDTQYF. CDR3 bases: TGTGCCAGCAGTGAATTCCAGCGGGAGGGACAAACCACAGATACGCAGTATTTT. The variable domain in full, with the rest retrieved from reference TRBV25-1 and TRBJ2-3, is EADIYQTPRYLVIGTGKKITLECSQTMGHDKMYWYQQDPGMELHLIHYSYGVNSTEKGDLSSESTVSRIRTEHFPLTLESARPSHTSQYLCASSEFQREGQTTDTQYFGPGTRLTVL.